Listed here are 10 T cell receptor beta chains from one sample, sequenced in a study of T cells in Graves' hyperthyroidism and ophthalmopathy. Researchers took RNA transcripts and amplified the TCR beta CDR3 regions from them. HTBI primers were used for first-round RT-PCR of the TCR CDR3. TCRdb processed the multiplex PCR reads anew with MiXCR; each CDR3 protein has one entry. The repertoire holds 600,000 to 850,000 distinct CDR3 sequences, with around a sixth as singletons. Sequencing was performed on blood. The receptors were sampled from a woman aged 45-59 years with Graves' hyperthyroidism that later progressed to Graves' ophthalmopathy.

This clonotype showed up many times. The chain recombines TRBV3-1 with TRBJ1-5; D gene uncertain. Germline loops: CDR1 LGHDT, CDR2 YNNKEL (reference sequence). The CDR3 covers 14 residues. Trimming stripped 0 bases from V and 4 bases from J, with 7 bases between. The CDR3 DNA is TGTGCCAGCAGCCAAGACAGGCGAAATCAGCCCCAGCATTTT. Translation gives CASSQDRRNQPQHF.

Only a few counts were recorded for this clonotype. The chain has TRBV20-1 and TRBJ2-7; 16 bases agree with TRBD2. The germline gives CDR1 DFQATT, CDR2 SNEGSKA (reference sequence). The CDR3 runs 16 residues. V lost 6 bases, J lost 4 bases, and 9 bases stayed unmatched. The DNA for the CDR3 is TGCAGTGCCATCTCCGGGACTAGCGGGGGGGTTTACGAGCAGTACTTC. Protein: CSAISGTSGGVYEQYF.

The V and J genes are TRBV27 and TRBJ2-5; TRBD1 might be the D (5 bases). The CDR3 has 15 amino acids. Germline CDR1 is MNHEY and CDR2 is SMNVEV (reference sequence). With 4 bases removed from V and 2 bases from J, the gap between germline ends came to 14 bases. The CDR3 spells CASSSGIVGQETQYF. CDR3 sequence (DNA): TGTGCCAGCAGTTCAGGGATTGTGGGACAAGAGACCCAGTACTTC.

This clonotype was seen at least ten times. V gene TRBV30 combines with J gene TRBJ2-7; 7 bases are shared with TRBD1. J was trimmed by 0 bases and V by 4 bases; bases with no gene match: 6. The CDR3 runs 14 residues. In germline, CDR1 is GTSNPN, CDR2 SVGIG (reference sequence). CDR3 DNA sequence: TGTGCCTGGAAGAGAGGGACAGTCTCCTACGAGCAGTACTTC. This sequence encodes CAWKRGTVSYEQYF. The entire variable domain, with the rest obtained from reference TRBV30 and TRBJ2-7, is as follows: SQTIHQWPATLVQPVGSPLSLECTVEGTSNPNLYWYRQAAGRGLQLLFYSVGIGQISSEVPQNLSASRPQDRQFILSSKKLLLSDSGFYLCAWKRGTVSYEQYFGPGTRLTVT.

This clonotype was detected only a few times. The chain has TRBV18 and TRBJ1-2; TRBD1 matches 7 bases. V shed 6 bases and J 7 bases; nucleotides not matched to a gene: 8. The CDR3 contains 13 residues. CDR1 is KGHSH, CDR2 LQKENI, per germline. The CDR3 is CASSGQADSGYTF. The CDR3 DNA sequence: TGTGCCAGCTCCGGACAGGCAGACTCTGGCTACACCTTC.

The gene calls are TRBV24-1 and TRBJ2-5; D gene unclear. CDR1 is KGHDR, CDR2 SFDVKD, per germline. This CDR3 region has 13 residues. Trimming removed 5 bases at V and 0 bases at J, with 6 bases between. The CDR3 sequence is CATSVANQETQYF. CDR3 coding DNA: TGTGCCACCAGTGTGGCTAACCAAGAGACCCAGTACTTC.

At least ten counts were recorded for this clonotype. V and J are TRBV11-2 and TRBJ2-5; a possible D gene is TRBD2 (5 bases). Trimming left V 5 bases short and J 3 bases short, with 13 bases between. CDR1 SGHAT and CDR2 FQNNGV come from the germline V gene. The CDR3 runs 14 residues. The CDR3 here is CASSNSGYEETQYF. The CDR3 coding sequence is TGTGCCAGCAGCAATTCGGGGTATGAAGAGACCCAGTACTTC.

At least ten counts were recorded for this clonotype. The DNA for the CDR3 is TGTGCCTGGAGTGGGACAGTGAATCAGCCCCAGCATTTT. Encoded protein: CAWSGTVNQPQHF. The V and J genes are TRBV30 and TRBJ1-5; D possibly corresponds to TRBD1 (6 bases). Trimming removed 1 base at V and 4 bases at J, with 8 bases between. Germline assignment: CDR1 GTSNPN and CDR2 SVGIG (reference sequence). This CDR3 contains 13 residues.

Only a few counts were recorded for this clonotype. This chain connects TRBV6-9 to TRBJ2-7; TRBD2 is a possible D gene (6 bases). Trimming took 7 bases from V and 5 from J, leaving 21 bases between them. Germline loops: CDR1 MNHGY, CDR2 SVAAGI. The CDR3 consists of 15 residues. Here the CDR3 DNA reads TGTGCCAGCATTTCACCGGGCCGGGGGTCCAACGAGCAGTACTTC. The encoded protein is CASISPGRGSNEQYF.

CDR3 in DNA: TGTGCCAGCAGTCGCACCGTGACAGGCGACCTATCCCCCTACAATGAGCAGTTCTTC. It is translated as CASSRTVTGDLSPYNEQFF. This sequence joins TRBV4-2 and TRBJ2-1; D may be TRBD1 (6 bases). V lost 6 bases and J 2 bases, leaving 26 bases between the germline ends. CDR3 length: 19 amino acids. Germline loops: CDR1 LGHNA, CDR2 YNFKEQ.